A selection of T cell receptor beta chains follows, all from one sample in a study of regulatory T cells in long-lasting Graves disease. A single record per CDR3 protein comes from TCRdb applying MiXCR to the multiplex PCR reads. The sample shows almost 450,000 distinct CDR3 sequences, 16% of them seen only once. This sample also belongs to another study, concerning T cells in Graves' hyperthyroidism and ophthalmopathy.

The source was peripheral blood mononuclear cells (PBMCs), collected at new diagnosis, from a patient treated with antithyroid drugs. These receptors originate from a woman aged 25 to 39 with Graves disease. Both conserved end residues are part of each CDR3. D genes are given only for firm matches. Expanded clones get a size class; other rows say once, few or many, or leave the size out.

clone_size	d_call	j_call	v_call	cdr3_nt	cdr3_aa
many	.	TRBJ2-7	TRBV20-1	TGCAGTGCTCCCCATACATCCTCCTACGAGCAGTACTTC	CSAPHTSSYEQYF
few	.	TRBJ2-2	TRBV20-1	TGCAGTGCTAGTACGGGGGTAGCTGTGTCCGGGGAGCTGTTTTTT	CSASTGVAVSGELFF
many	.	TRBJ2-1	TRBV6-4	TGTGCCAGCAGTGCTCCAGGGACCCCTCGGGATGAGCAGTTCTTC	CASSAPGTPRDEQFF
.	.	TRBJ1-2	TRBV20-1	TGCAGTGCTCTGGGGAACTATGGCTACACCTTC	CSALGNYGYTF
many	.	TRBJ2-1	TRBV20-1	TGCAGTGCTCTCGCCGGACTGTTATACAATGAGCAGTTCTTC	CSALAGLLYNEQFF
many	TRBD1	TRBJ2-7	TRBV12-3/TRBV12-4	TGTGCCAGCAGCCGGGACAGGGGTCACGAGCAGTACTTC	CASSRDRGHEQYF
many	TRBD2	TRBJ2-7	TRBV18	TGTGCCAGCTCCCCGGTGGGCACTAGCGGGACTTACGAGCAGTACTTC	CASSPVGTSGTYEQYF
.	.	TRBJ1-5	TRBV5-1	TGCGCCAGCAGCCCCGGGGCAGGGACCAATCAGCCCCAGCATTTT	CASSPGAGTNQPQHF
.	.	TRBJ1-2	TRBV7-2	TGTGCCAGCAGCACACGGGGACAAAGCCGGACGTATGGCTACACCTTC	CASSTRGQSRTYGYTF
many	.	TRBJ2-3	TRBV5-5	TGTGCCAGCAGCTTGGTATTAGGCTTGGGCACAGATACGCAGTATTTT	CASSLVLGLGTDTQYF
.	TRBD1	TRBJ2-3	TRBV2	TGTGCCAGCAGCGTCGGACAGGGGGCAACAGATGCGCAGTATTTT	CASSVGQGATDAQYF
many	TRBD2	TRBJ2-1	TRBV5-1	TGCGCCAGCAGCGGGACTAAATTGTACAATGAGCAGTTCTTC	CASSGTKLYNEQFF
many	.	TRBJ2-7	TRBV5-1	TGCGCCAGCAGCTTGAAGGTGCGATCGGGGGCCGAGCAGTACTTC	CASSLKVRSGAEQYF
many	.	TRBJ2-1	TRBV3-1	TGTGCCAGCAGCCAACAGGGGGGCTCCTACAATGAGCAGTTCTTC	CASSQQGGSYNEQFF
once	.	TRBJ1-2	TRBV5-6	TGTGCCAGCAGCGTAAACAGGAATGACTATGGCTACACCTTC	CASSVNRNDYGYTF
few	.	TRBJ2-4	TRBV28	TGTGCCAGCAGCACCCGCCAGGCGGATTTAGCCAAAAACATTCAGTACTTC	CASSTRQADLAKNIQYF
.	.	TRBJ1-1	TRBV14	TGTGCCAGCAGCCAAGATTTCCACGTCACTGAAGCTTTCTTT	CASSQDFHVTEAFF
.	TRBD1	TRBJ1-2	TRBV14	TGTGCCAGCAGCAAACCACAGGGGGCCGCGGACTATGGCTACACCTTC	CASSKPQGAADYGYTF
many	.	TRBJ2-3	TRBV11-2	TGTGCCAGCAGCGTGAACTGGCATGTTGGGGCAGATACGCAGTATTTT	CASSVNWHVGADTQYF
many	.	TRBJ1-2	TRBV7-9	TGTGCCAGCAGCTTAGCGGACGGATATGGCTACACCTTC	CASSLADGYGYTF
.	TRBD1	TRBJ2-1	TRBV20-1	TGCAGTGCCCTCCGGGACAGGGGGAGGGATGAGCAGTTCTTC	CSALRDRGRDEQFF
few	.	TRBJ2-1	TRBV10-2	TGCGCCAGCGGAGGGGGACGGATTACACGACAGAGGGGGTACAATGAGCAGTTCTTC	CASGGGRITRQRGYNEQFF
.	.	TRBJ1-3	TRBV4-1	TGCGCCAGCAGCCAAGAGTTCAACACCATATATTTT	CASSQEFNTIYF
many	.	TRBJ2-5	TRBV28	TGTGCCAGCAGTTTAGCACCGGGGCGAGGGAAAGAGACCCAGTACTTC	CASSLAPGRGKETQYF
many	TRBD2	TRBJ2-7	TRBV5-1	TGCGCCAGCAGCGTGCCTAGCGGGAGGGGATACGAGCAGTACTTC	CASSVPSGRGYEQYF
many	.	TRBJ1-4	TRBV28	TGTGCCAGCAGCTCCGGGCCTAATGAAAAACTGTTTTTT	CASSSGPNEKLFF
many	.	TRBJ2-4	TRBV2	TGTGCCAGCAGTGATAGGGCCGGGCTAGCATACATTCAGTACTTC	CASSDRAGLAYIQYF
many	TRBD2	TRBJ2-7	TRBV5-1	TGCGCCAGCAGCCTCGGGACTAGCGGGAGAAACAGAGAGCAGTACTTC	CASSLGTSGRNREQYF
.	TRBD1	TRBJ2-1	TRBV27	TGTGCCAGCAGTTCCCGGGACAGGGGGCTTGATGAGCAGTTCTTC	CASSSRDRGLDEQFF
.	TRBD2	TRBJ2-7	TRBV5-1	TGCGCCAGCAGCCTTGGAGCGGGAACCTCTCCTTTCGAGCAGTACTTC	CASSLGAGTSPFEQYF
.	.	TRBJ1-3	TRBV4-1	TGCGCCAGCAGCCAAGACCCCCAAACTAGAAACACCATATATTTT	CASSQDPQTRNTIYF
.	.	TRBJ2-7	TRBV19	TGTGCCAGTAGTCTCGGGTGGGACCCCTCCTACGAGCAGTACTTC	CASSLGWDPSYEQYF
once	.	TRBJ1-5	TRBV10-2	TGCACCAGCACGGGGGATAGCAATCAGCCCCAGCATTTT	CTSTGDSNQPQHF
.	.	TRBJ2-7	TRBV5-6	TGTGCCAGCAGCTTGGACGACAGCCGTTTCTCCTACGAGCAGTACTTC	CASSLDDSRFSYEQYF
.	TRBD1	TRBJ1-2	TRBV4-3	TGCGCCAGCAGCCAAGTCCAGGGGGGGGTAGGCTATGGCTACACCTTC	CASSQVQGGVGYGYTF
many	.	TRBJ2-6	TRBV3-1	TGTGCCAGCAGCCGAGGAGGGTCTGGGGCCAACGTCCTGACTTTC	CASSRGGSGANVLTF
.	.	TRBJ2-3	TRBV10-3	TGTACCATCAGTGATAGAAATCGAAATCCGGGGGCACACGATACGCAGTATTTT	CTISDRNRNPGAHDTQYF
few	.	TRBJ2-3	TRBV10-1	TGCGCCAGCAGTGAGTTGGCGGAGAGCACAGATACGCAGTATTTT	CASSELAESTDTQYF
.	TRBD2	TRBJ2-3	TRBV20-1	TGCAGTGCTAGAGCACCAGCGGGAGTTACAGATACGCAGTATTTT	CSARAPAGVTDTQYF
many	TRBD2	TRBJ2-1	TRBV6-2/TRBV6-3	TGTGCCAGCAGTTACTCTAGCGGGATGGGGTACAATGAGCAGTTCTTC	CASSYSSGMGYNEQFF
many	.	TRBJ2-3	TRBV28	TGTGCCAGCACCCCTAGTCCCGGGGGTCAAGAGTCAGATACGCAGTATTTT	CASTPSPGGQESDTQYF
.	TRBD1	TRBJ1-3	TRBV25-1	TGTGCCAGCAGTGAATCTGGGACAGTCTGGAGCACCATATATTTT	CASSESGTVWSTIYF
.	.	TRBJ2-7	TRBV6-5	TGTGCCAGCAGTTCCCTGGGCAGGGGCCCCTCCTACGAGCAGTACTTC	CASSSLGRGPSYEQYF